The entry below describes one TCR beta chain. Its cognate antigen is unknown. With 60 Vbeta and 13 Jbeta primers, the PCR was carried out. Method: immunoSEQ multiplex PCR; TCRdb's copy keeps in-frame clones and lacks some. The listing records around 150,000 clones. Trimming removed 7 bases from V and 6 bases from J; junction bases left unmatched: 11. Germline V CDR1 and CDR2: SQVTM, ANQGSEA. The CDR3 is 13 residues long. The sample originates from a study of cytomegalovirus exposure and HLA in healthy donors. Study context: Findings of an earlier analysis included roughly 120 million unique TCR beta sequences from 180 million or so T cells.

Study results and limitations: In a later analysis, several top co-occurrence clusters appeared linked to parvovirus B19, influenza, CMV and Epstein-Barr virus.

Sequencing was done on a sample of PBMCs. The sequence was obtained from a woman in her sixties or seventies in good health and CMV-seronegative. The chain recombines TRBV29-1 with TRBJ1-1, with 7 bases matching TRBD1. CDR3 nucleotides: TGCAGCGCCATGGGACAGTACGTCTCTGAAGCTTTCTTT. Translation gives CSAMGQYVSEAFF.